The rows below give T cell receptor beta chains drawn from one sample of a study of blood T cell repertoires in COVID-19. Generated by immunoSEQ multiplex PCR, the TCRdb table keeps only in-frame clones and is missing some. The repertoire holds more than 120,000 clones, with approximately 87% as singletons. What was sequenced was peripheral blood. These receptors all stem from a man aged 45-65 years who had recovered from COVID-19. The CDR3 runs from the conserved cysteine through the conserved F or W. A D gene is named only where the DNA matches it firmly. Clone size is not always given. Where it is, it says once, few, many or a class for expanded clones.

J gene: TRBJ1-6; clone size: NA; D gene: TRBD1; V gene: TRBV7-9; CDR3 DNA: TGTGCCAGCAGCCCCCTAAGGGACAGGGCTAATTCACCCCTCCACTTT; CDR3 protein: CASSPLRDRANSPLHF
J gene: TRBJ2-3; clone size: NA; D gene: TRBD1; V gene: TRBV5-1; CDR3 DNA: TGCGCCAGCAGCTTGGCCCTGACAGGGGACGGCACAGATACGCAGTATTTT; CDR3 protein: CASSLALTGDGTDTQYF
J gene: TRBJ1-1; clone size: NA; D gene: NA; V gene: TRBV19; CDR3 DNA: TGTGCCAGTAGTATAGTTGACGGGTTTGAAGCTTTCTTT; CDR3 protein: CASSIVDGFEAFF
J gene: TRBJ1-2; clone size: NA; D gene: NA; V gene: TRBV10-3; CDR3 DNA: TGTGCCATCAGCCGGGACACTAACTATGGCTACACCTTC; CDR3 protein: CAISRDTNYGYTF
J gene: TRBJ2-7; clone size: NA; D gene: NA; V gene: TRBV25-1; CDR3 DNA: TGTGCCAGCAGTGCCGACAGCTACGAGCAGTACTTC; CDR3 protein: CASSADSYEQYF
J gene: TRBJ1-1; clone size: NA; D gene: NA; V gene: TRBV4-3; CDR3 DNA: TGCGCCAGCAGCCAAGGACAGTTCAACACTGAAGCTTTCTTT; CDR3 protein: CASSQGQFNTEAFF
J gene: TRBJ2-2; clone size: NA; D gene: TRBD2; V gene: TRBV7-8; CDR3 DNA: TGTGCCAGCAGTTCCCTAAGTAGCGGGGGATCAAACACCGGGGAGCTGTTTTTT; CDR3 protein: CASSSLSSGGSNTGELFF
J gene: TRBJ1-4; clone size: few; D gene: TRBD1; V gene: TRBV4-3; CDR3 DNA: TGCGCCAGCAGCCACAACAGGGGTACTAATGAAAAACTGTTTTTT; CDR3 protein: CASSHNRGTNEKLFF
J gene: TRBJ1-5; clone size: NA; D gene: NA; V gene: TRBV25-1; CDR3 DNA: TGTGCCAGCAGATCCCAGGGGAGCGACAATCAGCCCCAGCATTTT; CDR3 protein: CASRSQGSDNQPQHF
J gene: TRBJ2-1; clone size: NA; D gene: TRBD2; V gene: TRBV7-2; CDR3 DNA: TGTGCCAGCAGCTTCGGACTAGCGGGGGCAGGAGATGAGCAGTTCTTC; CDR3 protein: CASSFGLAGAGDEQFF
J gene: TRBJ2-5; clone size: NA; D gene: NA; V gene: TRBV12-3/TRBV12-4; CDR3 DNA: TGTGCCAGCAGCCCTCGGGGGACCCAGTACTTC; CDR3 protein: CASSPRGTQYF
J gene: TRBJ2-5; clone size: NA; D gene: NA; V gene: TRBV29-1; CDR3 DNA: TGCAGCGTTCAACGATCTAGCTCGGGAGAGACCCAGTACTTC; CDR3 protein: CSVQRSSSGETQYF
J gene: TRBJ1-2; clone size: NA; D gene: NA; V gene: TRBV5-1; CDR3 DNA: TGCGCCAGCAGCTTGGAGGGACACCAAAACTATGGCTACACCTTC; CDR3 protein: CASSLEGHQNYGYTF
J gene: TRBJ1-4; clone size: NA; D gene: TRBD1; V gene: TRBV6-5; CDR3 DNA: TGTGCCAGCAGTTACGACAGGGGGTCTAATGAAAAACTGTTTTTT; CDR3 protein: CASSYDRGSNEKLFF
J gene: TRBJ2-5; clone size: NA; D gene: TRBD1; V gene: TRBV12-3/TRBV12-4; CDR3 DNA: TGTGCCAGCAGTGCCGGGACAGGAGAGACCCAGTACTTC; CDR3 protein: CASSAGTGETQYF
J gene: TRBJ2-4; clone size: NA; D gene: TRBD1; V gene: TRBV6-2/TRBV6-3; CDR3 DNA: TGTGCCAGCAGTCTCCTCGACAGGGGTCCCAAGTACTTC; CDR3 protein: CASSLLDRGPKYF
J gene: TRBJ2-1; clone size: NA; D gene: NA; V gene: TRBV4-3; CDR3 DNA: TGCGCCAGCAGTCCCGGGACACCCTACAATGAGCAGTTCTTC; CDR3 protein: CASSPGTPYNEQFF
J gene: TRBJ1-3; clone size: NA; D gene: NA; V gene: TRBV3-1/TRBV3-2; CDR3 DNA: TGTGCCAGCAGCCAAACACAACAGATCATATATTTT; CDR3 protein: CASSQTQQIIYF
J gene: TRBJ1-1; clone size: NA; D gene: NA; V gene: TRBV12-3/TRBV12-4; CDR3 DNA: TGTGCCAGCAGTCAGAATTTAAACACTGAAGCTTTCTTT; CDR3 protein: CASSQNLNTEAFF
J gene: TRBJ1-4; clone size: NA; D gene: NA; V gene: TRBV4-1; CDR3 DNA: TGCGCCAGCAGCCAAGATGAGGGCACTACAACTAATGAAAAACTGTTTTTT; CDR3 protein: CASSQDEGTTTNEKLFF
J gene: TRBJ2-5; clone size: once; D gene: TRBD2; V gene: TRBV6-4; CDR3 DNA: TGTGCCAGCACCGAGGGTTTAGCGGGCGAGACCCAGTACTTC; CDR3 protein: CASTEGLAGETQYF
J gene: TRBJ2-5; clone size: NA; D gene: NA; V gene: TRBV19; CDR3 DNA: TGTGCCAGTAGTATAAGATCCGGGAAGCAAGAGACCCAGTACTTC; CDR3 protein: CASSIRSGKQETQYF
J gene: TRBJ1-2; clone size: NA; D gene: NA; V gene: TRBV30; CDR3 DNA: TGTGCCTGGAGGGAGGACAGCTTCAGTCACTATGGCTACACCTTC; CDR3 protein: CAWREDSFSHYGYTF
J gene: TRBJ2-7; clone size: NA; D gene: TRBD2; V gene: TRBV5-8; CDR3 DNA: TGTGCCAGCAGCTTGTTTGTGGCTAGCGGGGGGGCATACGAGCAGTACTTC; CDR3 protein: CASSLFVASGGAYEQYF
J gene: TRBJ2-2; clone size: NA; D gene: TRBD2; V gene: TRBV7-2; CDR3 DNA: TGTGCCAGCAGCAAGGGACTAGGGAACACCGGGGAGCTGTTTTTT; CDR3 protein: CASSKGLGNTGELFF
J gene: TRBJ1-1; clone size: NA; D gene: NA; V gene: TRBV7-2; CDR3 DNA: TGTGCCAGCAGCTTAGTTGGGGGGGGATTCAACACTGAAGCTTTCTTT; CDR3 protein: CASSLVGGGFNTEAFF
J gene: TRBJ2-2; clone size: NA; D gene: NA; V gene: TRBV27; CDR3 DNA: TGTGCCAGCAGTTTACTAGGGGGGGAGACCGGGGAGCTGTTTTTT; CDR3 protein: CASSLLGGETGELFF
J gene: TRBJ1-1; clone size: NA; D gene: NA; V gene: TRBV5-1; CDR3 DNA: TGCGCCAGCAGCTTGGGTCGTGAAGCTTTCTTT; CDR3 protein: CASSLGREAFF
J gene: TRBJ2-6; clone size: NA; D gene: TRBD1; V gene: TRBV2; CDR3 DNA: TGTGCCAGCAGTGAGGGACAGGGGGCTGCTGGGGCCAACGTCCTGACTTTC; CDR3 protein: CASSEGQGAAGANVLTF